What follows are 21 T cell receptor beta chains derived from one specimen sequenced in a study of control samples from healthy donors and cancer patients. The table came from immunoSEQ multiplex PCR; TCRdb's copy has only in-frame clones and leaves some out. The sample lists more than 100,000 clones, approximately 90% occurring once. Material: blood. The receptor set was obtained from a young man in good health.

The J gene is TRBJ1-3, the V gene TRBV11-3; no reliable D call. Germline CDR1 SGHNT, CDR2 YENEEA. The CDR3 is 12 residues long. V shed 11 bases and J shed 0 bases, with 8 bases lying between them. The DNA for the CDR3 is TGTGCCGGTGGATGCTCTGGAAACACCATATATTTT. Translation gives CAGGCSGNTIYF.

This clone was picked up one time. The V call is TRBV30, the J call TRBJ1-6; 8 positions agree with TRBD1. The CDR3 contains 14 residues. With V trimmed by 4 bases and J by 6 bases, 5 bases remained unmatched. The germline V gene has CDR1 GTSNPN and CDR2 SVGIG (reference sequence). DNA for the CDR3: TGTGCCTGGAATCCGGGACAGGCTAATTCACCCCTCCACTTT. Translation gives CAWNPGQANSPLHF. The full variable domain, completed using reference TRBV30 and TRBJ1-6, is SQTIHQWPATLVQPVGSPLSLECTVEGTSNPNLYWYRQAAGRGLQLLFYSVGIGQISSEVPQNLSASRPQDRQFILSSKKLLLSDSGFYLCAWNPGQANSPLHFGNGTRLTVT.

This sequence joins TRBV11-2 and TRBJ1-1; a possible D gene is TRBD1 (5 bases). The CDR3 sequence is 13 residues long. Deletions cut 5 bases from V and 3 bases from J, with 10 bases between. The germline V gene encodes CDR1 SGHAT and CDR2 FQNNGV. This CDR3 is CASSVMGDTEAFF. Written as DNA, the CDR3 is TGTGCCAGCAGCGTCATGGGGGACACTGAAGCTTTCTTT. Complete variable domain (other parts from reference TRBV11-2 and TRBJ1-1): EAGVAQSPRYKIIEKRQSVAFWCNPISGHATLYWYQQILGQGPKLLIQFQNNGVVDDSQLPKDRFSAERLKGVDSTLKIQPAKLEDSAVYLCASSVMGDTEAFFGQGTRLTVV.

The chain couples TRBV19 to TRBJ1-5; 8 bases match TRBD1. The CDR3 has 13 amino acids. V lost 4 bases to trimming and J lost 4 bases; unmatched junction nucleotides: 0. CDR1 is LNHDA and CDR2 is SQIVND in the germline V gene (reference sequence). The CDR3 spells CASSRDRNQPQHF. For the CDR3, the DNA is TGTGCCAGTAGTAGGGACAGGAATCAGCCCCAGCATTTT.

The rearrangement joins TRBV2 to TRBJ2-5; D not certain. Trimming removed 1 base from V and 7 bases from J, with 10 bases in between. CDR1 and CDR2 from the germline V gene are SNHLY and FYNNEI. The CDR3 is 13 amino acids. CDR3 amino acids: CASSEDPFRTQYF. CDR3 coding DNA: TGTGCCAGCAGTGAAGACCCATTCCGGACCCAGTACTTC.

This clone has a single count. CDR3 residues: CASSRSPGPGNTIYF. The CDR3 DNA reads as TGTGCCAGCAGTCGCAGTCCGGGACCTGGAAACACCATATATTTT. The chain employs TRBV5-6 and TRBJ1-3; maybe TRBD1 (5 bases). The CDR3 sequence is 15 residues long. The germline gives CDR1 SGHDT, CDR2 YYEEEE. V was clipped by 5 bases and J by 2 bases, with 14 bases between them.

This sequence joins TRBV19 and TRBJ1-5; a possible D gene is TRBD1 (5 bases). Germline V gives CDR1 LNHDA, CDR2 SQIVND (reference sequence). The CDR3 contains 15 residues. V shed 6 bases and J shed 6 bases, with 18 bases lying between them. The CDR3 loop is CASSTGRAGGQPQHF. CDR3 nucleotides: TGTGCCAGTAGCACAGGCAGGGCTGGGGGTCAGCCCCAGCATTTT.

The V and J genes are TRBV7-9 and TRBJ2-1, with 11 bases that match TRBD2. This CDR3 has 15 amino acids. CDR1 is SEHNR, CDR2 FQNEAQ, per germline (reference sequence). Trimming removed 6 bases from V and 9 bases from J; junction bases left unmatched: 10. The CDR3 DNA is TGTGCCAGCAGAGGCGGGGCTAGCGGGGGGATTGAGCAGTTCTTC. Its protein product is CASRGGASGGIEQFF.

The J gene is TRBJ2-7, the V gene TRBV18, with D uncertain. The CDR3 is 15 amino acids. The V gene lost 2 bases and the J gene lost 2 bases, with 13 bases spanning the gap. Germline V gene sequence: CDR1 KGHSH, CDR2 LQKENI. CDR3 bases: TGTGCCAGCTCACCAGGGGAAAGGAATCCCTACGAGCAGTACTTC. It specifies CASSPGERNPYEQYF.

The CDR3 DNA reads TGTGCCAGTAGTCCACGCCCGGACGGAACCGGGGAGCTGTTTTTT. This sequence encodes CASSPRPDGTGELFF. The V gene is TRBV19, the J gene TRBJ2-2; D remains unclear. In germline, CDR1 is LNHDA, CDR2 SQIVND (reference sequence). The CDR3 runs to 15 residues. V gave up 5 bases and J gave up 5 bases, with 15 bases separating them.

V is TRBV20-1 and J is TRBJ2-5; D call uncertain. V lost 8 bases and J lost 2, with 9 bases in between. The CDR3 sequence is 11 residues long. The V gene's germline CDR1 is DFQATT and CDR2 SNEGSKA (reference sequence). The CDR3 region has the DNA TGCAGTTCCCAGGAGCAAGAGACCCAGTACTTC. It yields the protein CSSQEQETQYF.

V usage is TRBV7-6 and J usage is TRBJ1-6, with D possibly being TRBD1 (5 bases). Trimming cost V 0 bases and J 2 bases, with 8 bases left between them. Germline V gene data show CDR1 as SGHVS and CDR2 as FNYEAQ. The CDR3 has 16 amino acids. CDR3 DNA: TGTGCCAGCAGCTTAGCAGGGGCCCCCTATAATTCACCCCTCCACTTT. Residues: CASSLAGAPYNSPLHF. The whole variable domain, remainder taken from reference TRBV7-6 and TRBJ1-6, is GAGVSQSPRYKVTKRGQDVALRCDPISGHVSLYWYRQALGQGPEFLTYFNYEAQQDKSGLPNDRFSAERPEGSISTLTIQRTEQRDSAMYRCASSLAGAPYNSPLHFGNGTRLTVT.

The CDR3 bases are TGTGCCAGCAGGGCGACAGGCGGATCCTACACAGATACGCAGTATTTT. This encodes CASRATGGSYTDTQYF. V usage is TRBV7-3 and J usage is TRBJ2-3; perhaps TRBD1 as D (6 bases). This CDR3 comprises 16 residues. Germline V lookup: CDR1 SGHTA, CDR2 FQGTGA. The V and J ends lost 6 bases and 2 bases respectively, with 18 bases between them. Supplemented by reference TRBV7-3 and TRBJ2-3, the full variable domain reads GAGVSQTPSNKVTEKGKYVELRCDPISGHTALYWYRQSLGQGPEFLIYFQGTGAADDSGLPNDRFFAVRPEGSVSTLKIQRTERGDSAVYLCASRATGGSYTDTQYFGPGTRLTVL.

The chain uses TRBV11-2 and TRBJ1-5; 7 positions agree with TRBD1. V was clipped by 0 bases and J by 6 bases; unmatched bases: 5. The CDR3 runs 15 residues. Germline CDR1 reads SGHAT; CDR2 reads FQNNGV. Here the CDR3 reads CASSLEQGERQPQHF. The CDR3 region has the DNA TGTGCCAGCAGCTTAGAGCAGGGGGAACGTCAGCCCCAGCATTTT.

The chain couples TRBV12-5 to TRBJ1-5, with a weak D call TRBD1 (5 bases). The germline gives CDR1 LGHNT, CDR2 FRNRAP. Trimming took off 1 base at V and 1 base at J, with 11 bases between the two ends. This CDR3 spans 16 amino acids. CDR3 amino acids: CASGLEGGASNQPQHF. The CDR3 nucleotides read TGTGCTAGTGGTTTGGAAGGAGGGGCGAGCAATCAGCCCCAGCATTTT.

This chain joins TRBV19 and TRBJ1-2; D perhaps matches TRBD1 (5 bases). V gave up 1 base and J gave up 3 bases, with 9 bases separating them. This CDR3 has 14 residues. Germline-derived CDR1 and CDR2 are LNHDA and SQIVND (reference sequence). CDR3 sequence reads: CASSIGWGHYGYTF. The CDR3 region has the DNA TGTGCCAGTAGTATAGGCTGGGGCCACTATGGCTACACCTTC.

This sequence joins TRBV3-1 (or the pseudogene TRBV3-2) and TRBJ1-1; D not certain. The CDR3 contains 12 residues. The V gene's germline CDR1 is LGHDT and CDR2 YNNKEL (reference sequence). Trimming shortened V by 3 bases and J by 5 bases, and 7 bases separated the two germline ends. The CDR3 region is CASSQRRTEAFF. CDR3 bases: TGTGCCAGCAGCCAGCGGAGGACTGAAGCTTTCTTT.

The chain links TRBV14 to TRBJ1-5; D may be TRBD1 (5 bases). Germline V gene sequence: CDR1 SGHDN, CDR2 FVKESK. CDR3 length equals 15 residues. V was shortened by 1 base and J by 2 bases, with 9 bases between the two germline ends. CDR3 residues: CASSQGGAGNQPQHF. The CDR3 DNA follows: TGTGCCAGCAGCCAAGGCGGGGCTGGCAATCAGCCCCAGCATTTT.

CDR3 protein: CASSRGNPGANVLTF. The CDR3 coding sequence is TGCGCCAGCAGCCGAGGGAATCCTGGGGCCAACGTCCTGACTTTC. The chain has TRBV4-1 and TRBJ2-6, with a tentative D call TRBD2 (5 bases). Trimming removed 4 bases from V and 2 bases from J, with 9 bases in between. CDR3 length: 15 residues. Germline CDR1 is MGHRA and CDR2 is YSYEKL.

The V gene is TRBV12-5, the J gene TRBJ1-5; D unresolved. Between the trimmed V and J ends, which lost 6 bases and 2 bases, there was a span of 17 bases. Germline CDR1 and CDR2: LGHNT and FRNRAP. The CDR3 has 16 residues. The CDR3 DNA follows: TGTGCTAGTGGCCGCTTGGAGGCAACAGGCAATCAGCCCCAGCATTTT. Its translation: CASGRLEATGNQPQHF.

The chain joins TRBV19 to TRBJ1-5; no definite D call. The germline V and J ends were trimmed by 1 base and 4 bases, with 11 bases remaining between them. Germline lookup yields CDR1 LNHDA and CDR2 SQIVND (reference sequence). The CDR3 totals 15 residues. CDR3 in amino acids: CASSIAGRLNQPQHF. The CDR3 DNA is TGTGCCAGTAGTATAGCAGGACGGCTGAATCAGCCCCAGCATTTT.